The 9 T cell receptor beta chains listed next were all sequenced from one sample in a study of T cell repertoires in cytomegalovirus infection. TCRdb recomputed calls from the reads with MiXCR, one row per CDR3 protein. This sample yields about 830,000 distinct CDR3 sequences, of which about 33% are seen a single time; around 12% belongs to the top ten. Antigens for these TCRs are unknown. The sequencing used cultured CD8+ T cells from PBMCs, collected from culture after CMV antigen stimulation. These TCRs come from a human donor in good health (CMV status not recorded). Some clones in this sample may be carry-over from other donors' samples.

The J gene is TRBJ1-3, the V gene TRBV28; possible D gene TRBD1, 5 bases. The ends were cut back, 3 bases at V and 0 bases at J, with 12 bases in the middle. Germline V lookup: CDR1 MDHEN, CDR2 SYDVKM. CDR3 length equals 16 residues. CDR3 protein: CASSLRGPYSGNTIYF. CDR3 coding DNA: TGTGCCAGCAGTTTGCGGGGCCCCTACTCTGGAAACACCATATATTTT.

This clonotype was found many times. The rearrangement uses TRBV7-8 and TRBJ2-1, with 7 bases fitting TRBD2. The CDR3 loop spans 15 amino acids. CDR1 and CDR2 (germline): SGHVS, FQNEAQ. Losses at the gene ends were 5 bases for V and 12 bases for J; bases not matched to a gene: 16. The CDR3 protein is CASSPLRLAEWAQFF. The CDR3 region has the DNA TGTGCCAGCAGCCCCCTCCGGCTAGCGGAATGGGCGCAGTTCTTC.

This clonotype showed up just a few times. This chain connects TRBV7-2 to TRBJ1-1; no reliable D call. Germline values: CDR1 SGHTA, CDR2 FQGNSA. Trimming took 4 bases from V and 1 from J, leaving 10 bases between them. CDR3 length equals 14 residues. In DNA form, the CDR3 reads TGTGCCAGCAGCTCTTGGACCGGGAACACTGAAGCTTTCTTT. Protein product: CASSSWTGNTEAFF.

The chain links TRBV7-7 to TRBJ2-7; no firm D call. Germline V gene data show CDR1 as SSHAT and CDR2 as FNYEAQ (reference sequence). This CDR3 contains 13 residues. The CDR3 here is CASSLPHPPEQYV. The CDR3 nucleotides read TGTGCTAGCAGCCTCCCTCACCCCCCTGAGCAGTACGTC.

The chain uses TRBV11-2 and TRBJ2-3; 9 bases line up with TRBD2. The CDR3 is 18 residues long. Germline V gives CDR1 SGHAT, CDR2 FQNNGV. J was trimmed by 2 bases and V by 0 bases; bases with no gene match: 9. CDR3: CASSLDSASGVHTDTQYF. CDR3 nucleotides: TGTGCCAGCAGCTTAGATTCGGCTAGCGGGGTCCACACAGATACGCAGTATTTT.

The chain carries TRBV27 and TRBJ1-2; 9 bases fit TRBD1. Germline loops: CDR1 MNHEY, CDR2 SMNVEV (reference sequence). V trimming: 7 bases; J trimming: 4 bases; junction bases outside the gene matches: 7. The CDR3 is made up of 14 amino acids. CDR3 bases: TGTGCCAGCACCTCCGGGACAGGGATCTATGGCTACACCTTC. This encodes CASTSGTGIYGYTF.

The rearrangement joins TRBV7-9 to TRBJ1-5; 8 bases agree with TRBD1. The CDR3 contains 15 residues. V gave up 7 bases and J gave up 4 bases; unmatched junction bases: 9. Germline CDR1 is SEHNR and CDR2 is FQNEAQ (reference sequence). This CDR3 reads CASTETGDRNQPQHF. In nucleotides, the CDR3 is TGTGCCAGCACGGAGACAGGGGACAGAAATCAGCCCCAGCATTTT.

The chain joins TRBV25-1 to TRBJ1-5; no reliable D call. Between the trimmed V and J ends, which lost 2 bases and 5 bases, there was a span of 4 bases. Germline lookup yields CDR1 MGHDK and CDR2 SYGVNS. CDR3 length: 12 residues. In DNA, the CDR3 is TGTGCCAGCAGTGAAGATTATCAGCCCCAGCATTTT. Its translation is CASSEDYQPQHF.

The V and J genes are TRBV12-3 or TRBV12-4 and TRBJ1-4; D may be TRBD1 (5 bases). Deletions cut 5 bases from V and 4 bases from J, with 14 bases between. The length of the CDR3 is 15 residues. The CDR3, as DNA: TGTGCCAGCAGTCCGTCGGGCAGGGATAATGAAAAACTGTTTTTT. Translating it yields CASSPSGRDNEKLFF.